This TCR beta chain was profiled in a study of blood T cell repertoires in COVID-19. Overall study context: The United States, Italy and Spain supplied acute and convalescent COVID-19 samples.

Authors' data handling: Reference gene primer amplification yielded estimated nucleated cell counts. The table came from immunoSEQ multiplex PCR; TCRdb's copy has only in-frame clones and leaves some out. D and trimming come from the DNA, and the V and J calls and clone size come from that table. The table includes roughly 230,000 clones, roughly 89% detected once. The CDR3 spans 15 residues. In germline, CDR1 is SGHRS, CDR2 YFSETQ. With 3 bases removed from V and 5 bases from J, the gap between germline ends came to 14 bases. Material: peripheral blood. This TCR was recovered from a woman aged 40 to 55 who had recovered from COVID-19. This sequence joins TRBV5-1 and TRBJ2-2, with D perhaps matching TRBD1 (6 bases). CDR3 amino acids: CASSSAAGETGELFF. For the CDR3, the DNA is TGCGCCAGCAGCTCGGCCGCAGGGGAAACCGGGGAGCTGTTTTTT.